What follows describes a single TCR beta chain. This clonotype was counted a few times. Its antigen remains unidentified. Nothing much larger sits one base from this clone, and base qualities are not available. This specimen comes from a study of early T cells in non-severe SARS-CoV-2 infection (TCRdb year 2021). At the level of the whole study: Bulk RNA from unsorted whole blood was used for TCR sequencing, so alpha and beta chains could not be paired.

The library was prepared using 5' RACE. The data were produced on a NextSeq 500. Unique molecular identifiers were attached to individual cDNA molecules in the TCR library protocol so that sequencing error and PCR bias could be corrected. Sequencing covered both TCR alpha and beta chains, and within each sample the abundances of alpha and beta sequences were tightly co-correlated. As for the authors' bioinformatics: Decombinator V4 was used to annotate the V gene, J gene and CDR3 of the TCR sequences. TCRs were defined as expanded if a significant change between any two time points was detected under a Poisson model with p below 0.0001. Abundances of TCRs were expressed as counts per million after normalisation to the total number of TCRs sequenced in each sample. TRAV1-2 paired with TRAJ12, TRAJ20 or TRAJ33 defined MAIT TCRs, while TRAV10 paired with TRAJ18 defined iNKT TCRs. A search of VDJdb, accessed on 1 November 2021, was run for TCRs annotated to CMV, EBV and SARS-CoV-2, with TCRs annotated for multiple antigens excluded. In TCRdb, the public reads were trimmed at Q25 with fastp and aligned with MiXCR, with productive beta chains retained. Here each entry gathers all rows of one CDR3 protein and keeps the most common genes and DNA. TCRdb, rather than the study authors, made the V and J calls. The sample data list 57,000 or so distinct CDR3 sequences, and around 5.6% of these were observed just once. The ten largest clonotypes hold 6.5% to 8.5% of the sample.

Beyond this particular receptor, the publication reports: VDJdb matching was skewed toward anti-spike CD8 responses and likely underestimated virus-specific expansions by missing private and CD4 specificities.

A case-control design nested within a healthcare worker cohort in London, UK, was used, with weekly nasopharyngeal swab PCR tests and blood sampling performed. Healthcare workers were recruited between 23 and 31 March 2020, during the week of the UK lockdown, and were followed weekly for up to about 15 weeks. The CDR3 starts with the cysteine, ends with the phenylalanine, and has 14 residues. Only CDR3 DNA is held: 42 bases, read in frame from base 1. Cut back by 7 bases and 6 bases, the V and J ends lie 19 bases apart. Taken from the germline V gene, the CDR1 and CDR2 loops are SNHLY and FYNNEI. The source material was whole blood. This sequence was found in an adult who was a healthcare worker with PCR-confirmed SARS-CoV-2 infection or an uninfected control (not recorded which). The rearranged segments are TRBV2 and TRBJ2-7; TRBD2 is possibly the D segment (5 matching bases). The CDR3 loop reads CASTSALAGVEQYF. The nucleotides read TGTGCCAGCACATCGGCGCTAGCTGGGGTCGAGCAGTACTTC.